This passage covers 10 T cell receptor beta chains from one sample sequenced in a study of PD-1 blockade in classical Hodgkin lymphoma. Assay used: immunoSEQ multiplex PCR; TCRdb lists only in-frame clones, some missing. The table includes about 41,000 clones, 65% to 70% detected once. Noted time point: cycle 4 day 1 (C4D1), after 6 weeks of nivolumab. After autologous stem cell transplantation all patients relapsed, and prior brentuximab vedotin exposure differed between cohorts. The source material was peripheral blood mononuclear cells (PBMCs), sampled before the fourth cycle of nivolumab. The receptors originated from a human donor with classical Hodgkin lymphoma.

The V gene is TRBV9, the J gene TRBJ1-1; tentatively, D is TRBD1 (6 bases). Deletions cut 3 bases from V and 1 base from J, with 13 bases between. Germline V gives CDR1 SGDLS, CDR2 YYNGEE. The length of the CDR3 is 15 residues. The CDR3 DNA sequence: TGTGCCAGCAGCGCCAGCGGGACACGGAACACTGAAGCTTTCTTT. It codes for CASSASGTRNTEAFF.

The V and J genes are TRBV6-5 and TRBJ2-1; 11 bases line up with TRBD1. The CDR3 is 13 residues long. Looked up from germline, CDR1 is MNHEY and CDR2 is SVGAGI. The trim removed 8 bases at V and 7 bases at J, leaving 4 bases unmatched. DNA for the CDR3: TGTGCCAGCGGGGACAGGGGGTTTAATGAGCAGTTCTTC. It translates to CASGDRGFNEQFF.

The rearrangement uses TRBV7-9 and TRBJ2-5; 9 nucleotides match TRBD1. Germline V gene sequence: CDR1 SEHNR, CDR2 FQNEAQ (reference sequence). CDR3 length: 15 residues. V shed 5 bases and J 4 bases; nucleotides not matched to a gene: 8. Written as DNA, the CDR3 is TGTGCCAGCAGCCTAACAGGGGGCCGACGAGAGACCCAGTACTTC. Its protein product is CASSLTGGRRETQYF.

The genes are TRBV19 and TRBJ2-7; 10 bases line up with TRBD1. Trimming cost V 4 bases and J 5 bases; bases outside gene matches: 5. The CDR3 extends over 14 amino acids. CDR1 and CDR2 from the germline V gene are LNHDA and SQIVND (reference sequence). CDR3 in DNA: TGTGCCAGTAGTACGGGGGACAGGGGCGACGAGCAGTACTTC. Its protein product is CASSTGDRGDEQYF.

The table lists this clone with a few counts. The chain joins TRBV4-3 to TRBJ2-5; D is perhaps TRBD2 (7 bases). In germline, CDR1 is LGHNA, CDR2 YSLEER. This CDR3 comprises 15 residues. V lost 4 bases and J 1 base, leaving 13 bases between the germline ends. Written as DNA, the CDR3 is TGCGCCAGCAGCCCCTTGAGGGGGGGCCAAGAGACCCAGTACTTC. Amino acid sequence: CASSPLRGGQETQYF.

V is TRBV6-5 and J is TRBJ1-4; D is possibly TRBD1 (5 bases). CDR1 and CDR2 (germline): MNHEY, SVGAGI. The CDR3 covers 15 residues. V lost 1 base to trimming and J lost 3 bases, with 9 bases between them. The CDR3 DNA reads TGTGCCAGCAGTTACTTTGGGGGGTCTAATGAAAAACTGTTTTTT. It codes for CASSYFGGSNEKLFF.

CDR3 sequence reads: CASSVQKLAGELADTQYF. In DNA form, the CDR3 reads TGTGCCAGCAGCGTGCAAAAACTAGCGGGGGAATTAGCAGATACGCAGTATTTT. The chain combines TRBV7-2 with TRBJ2-3; 11 bases are a match to TRBD2. Germline values: CDR1 SGHTA, CDR2 FQGNSA. The CDR3 totals 18 residues. V lost 5 bases to trimming and J lost 4 bases; unmatched junction nucleotides: 14.

V and J are TRBV29-1 and TRBJ1-1; unclear D gene. This CDR3 is 11 amino acids long. Germline lookup yields CDR1 SQVTM and CDR2 ANQGSEA. The ends were cut back, 5 bases at V and 0 bases at J, with 4 bases in the middle. The CDR3 DNA reads TGCAGCGTTTGGATGAACACTGAAGCTTTCTTT. It yields the protein CSVWMNTEAFF.

The V gene is TRBV5-1, the J gene TRBJ1-4, with D possibly matching TRBD1 (5 bases). Deletions cut 7 bases from V and 7 bases from J, with 23 bases between. This CDR3 is built from 16 residues. Germline V gene lookup returns CDR1 SGHRS and CDR2 YFSETQ. CDR3 region: CASATGGGGAGEKLFF. The CDR3 DNA follows: TGCGCCAGCGCAACTGGTGGAGGAGGGGCAGGTGAAAAACTGTTTTTT.

The J gene is TRBJ1-2, the V gene TRBV30; D is unclear. From germline, CDR1 is GTSNPN and CDR2 SVGIG (reference sequence). The CDR3 has 13 amino acids. V lost 1 base, J lost 2 bases, and 8 bases lay in between. CDR3 sequence: CAWSGSLNYGYTF. The CDR3 bases are TGTGCCTGGAGTGGATCTCTCAACTATGGCTACACCTTC.